The 15 T cell receptor beta chains given below trace back to one sample, sequenced in a study of blood T cell repertoires in COVID-19. The table came from immunoSEQ multiplex PCR; TCRdb's copy has only in-frame clones and leaves some out. The sample shows about 310,000 clones, approximately 83% of them seen only once. Source material: PBMCs or T cells enriched from blood (not recorded which). Receptor source: a man aged 25-45 years who had recovered from COVID-19.

This rearrangement joins TRBV2 to TRBJ1-1, with D possibly being TRBD1 (5 bases). V was pared by 3 bases and J by 5 bases, with 10 bases between. Germline V gives CDR1 SNHLY, CDR2 FYNNEI. The CDR3 covers 13 residues. The CDR3, as DNA: TGTGCCAGCAGTGACAGGGTGAGGACTGAAGCTTTCTTT. This gives the protein CASSDRVRTEAFF.

V gene TRBV4-2 combines with J gene TRBJ1-6; D perhaps matches TRBD1 (6 bases). V was trimmed by 0 bases and J by 8 bases, leaving 14 bases between them. The germline gives CDR1 LGHNA, CDR2 YNFKEQ. This CDR3 region has 16 residues. CDR3 coding DNA: TGTGCCAGCAGCCAAGATTCCGGGACAAGAGATTCACCCCTCCACTTT. Its protein is CASSQDSGTRDSPLHF.

This clone was detected once. V gene TRBV24-1 combines with J gene TRBJ2-1, with D possibly TRBD2 on 5 matching bases. CDR3 size: 16 residues. V was cut by 5 bases and J by 0 bases, with 13 bases left in between. Germline V gene lookup returns CDR1 KGHDR and CDR2 SFDVKD. The CDR3 loop is CATSALTTSSYNEQFF. Here the CDR3 DNA reads TGTGCCACCAGTGCCCTAACCACTAGCTCCTACAATGAGCAGTTCTTC.

A single count supports this clone. V and J are TRBV15 and TRBJ1-1; 7 bases match TRBD1. After removal of 2 bases from V and 5 bases from J, the junction contained 8 bases not matched to a gene. Germline V gene lookup returns CDR1 LNHNV and CDR2 YYDKDF (reference sequence). The CDR3 totals 15 residues. The DNA for the CDR3 is TGTGCCACCAGCAGAACTTTGACAGGGAGTACTGAAGCTTTCTTT. This sequence encodes CATSRTLTGSTEAFF. Complete variable domain (other parts from reference TRBV15 and TRBJ1-1): DAMVIQNPRYQVTQFGKPVTLSCSQTLNHNVMYWYQQKSSQAPKLLFHYYDKDFNNEADTPDNFQSRRPNTSFCFLDIRSPGLGDTAMYLCATSRTLTGSTEAFFGQGTRLTVV.

The chain carries TRBV5-1 and TRBJ2-2; D not resolved. The CDR3 totals 14 residues. Germline V gene sequence: CDR1 SGHRS, CDR2 YFSETQ. V was trimmed by 2 bases and J by 7 bases, leaving 12 bases between them. CDR3 DNA sequence: TGCGCCAGCAGCTTCTCGACTCCCAACGGGGAGCTGTTTTTT. Its protein is CASSFSTPNGELFF.

The J gene is TRBJ2-2, the V gene TRBV10-2; TRBD1 might be the D (5 bases). The CDR3 sequence is 12 residues long. Germline V CDR1 and CDR2: WSHSY, SAAADI. The ends were cut back, 6 bases at V and 7 bases at J, with 9 bases in the middle. CDR3 DNA sequence: TGCGCCAGCAGGGACATCAGCGGGGAGCTGTTTTTT. Amino acids: CASRDISGELFF.

The V call is TRBV5-1, the J call TRBJ1-5, with a tentative D call TRBD1 (6 bases). V was clipped by 8 bases and J by 3 bases, with 18 bases between them. The CDR3 totals 15 residues. Germline values: CDR1 SGHRS, CDR2 YFSETQ. The CDR3 loop is CASRTTTGNNQPQHF. The CDR3 DNA reads as TGCGCCAGTCGGACCACTACAGGGAACAATCAGCCCCAGCATTTT.

This chain connects TRBV7-8 to TRBJ2-7; D gene ambiguous. CDR1 is SGHVS, CDR2 FQNEAQ, per germline. This CDR3 is 12 amino acids long. Trimming cost V 5 bases and J 0 bases, with 5 bases left between them. CDR3 sequence: CASSLVSYEQYF. In nucleotides, the CDR3 is TGTGCCAGCAGCCTCGTCTCCTACGAGCAGTACTTC.

This clone was recorded only once. The chain links TRBV6-5 to TRBJ1-1; D may be TRBD1 (6 bases). The CDR3 is 15 residues long. V was clipped by 6 bases and J by 3 bases, with 17 bases between them. Germline loops: CDR1 MNHEY, CDR2 SVGAGI. The CDR3 reads CASRPGGGADTEAFF. The CDR3 region has the DNA TGTGCCAGCAGGCCCGGGGGGGGCGCTGACACTGAAGCTTTCTTT.

A few counts support this clone. V and J are TRBV27 and TRBJ1-4; tentative D call: TRBD1 (5 bases). Germline V gene data show CDR1 as MNHEY and CDR2 as SMNVEV (reference sequence). Trimming removed 5 bases at V and 4 bases at J, with 11 bases between. This CDR3 has 14 residues. The CDR3 spells CASSALTVNEKLFF. As DNA, the CDR3 is TGTGCCAGCAGTGCGTTGACAGTTAATGAAAAACTGTTTTTT.

V and J are TRBV2 and TRBJ1-2; no firm D call. In germline, CDR1 is SNHLY, CDR2 FYNNEI. CDR3 length equals 15 residues. The V gene lost 5 bases and the J gene lost 3 bases, with 16 bases spanning the gap. Here the CDR3 reads CASSKVAVEDYGYTF. CDR3 nucleotides: TGTGCCAGCAGTAAGGTGGCAGTGGAGGACTATGGCTACACCTTC. The whole variable domain, filled in from reference TRBV2 and TRBJ1-2, reads EPEVTQTPSHQVTQMGQEVILRCVPISNHLYFYWYRQILGQKVEFLVSFYNNEISEKSEIFDDQFSVERPDGSNFTLKIRSTKLEDSAMYFCASSKVAVEDYGYTFGSGTRLTVV.

This clone was detected only a few times. The CDR3 nucleotides are TGTGCCAGCAGTGTTCGGGACAGGGTGGGGCAGCCCCAGCATTTT. Its translation is CASSVRDRVGQPQHF. This chain joins TRBV2 and TRBJ1-5; 9 bases agree with TRBD1. Trimming cost V 4 bases and J 7 bases; bases outside gene matches: 8. CDR3 size: 15 residues. CDR1 and CDR2 (germline): SNHLY, FYNNEI.

The J gene is TRBJ2-2, the V gene TRBV6-5; TRBD1 aligns across 7 bases. There are 15 residues in the CDR3. CDR1 is MNHEY and CDR2 is SVGAGI in the germline V gene. The J segment lost 4 bases and the V segment lost 6 bases, leaving 8 bases of the junction unmatched. The CDR3 region is CASSTDRERTGELFF. The DNA for the CDR3 is TGTGCCAGCAGCACCGACAGGGAACGCACCGGGGAGCTGTTTTTT.

The rearrangement uses TRBV5-4 and TRBJ2-5, with TRBD2 as a possible D gene (6 bases). V lost 1 base and J 5 bases, leaving 12 bases between the germline ends. From germline, CDR1 is SGHNT and CDR2 YYREEE (reference sequence). The CDR3 loop spans 14 amino acids. CDR3 in DNA: TGTGCCAGCAGCTTGAAACTAGCTGGTGAGACCCAGTACTTC. Translating gives CASSLKLAGETQYF.

V usage is TRBV7-9 and J usage is TRBJ2-1, with D maybe TRBD1 (5 bases). The CDR3 consists of 16 residues. The germline CDR1 and CDR2 sequences are SEHNR and FQNEAQ (reference sequence). Trimming left V 1 base short and J 13 bases short, with 23 bases between. CDR3 coding DNA: TGTGCCAGCAGCTTAGGAGACAATAGGGGATTGTTGATACAGTTCTTC. Translating it yields CASSLGDNRGLLIQFF.